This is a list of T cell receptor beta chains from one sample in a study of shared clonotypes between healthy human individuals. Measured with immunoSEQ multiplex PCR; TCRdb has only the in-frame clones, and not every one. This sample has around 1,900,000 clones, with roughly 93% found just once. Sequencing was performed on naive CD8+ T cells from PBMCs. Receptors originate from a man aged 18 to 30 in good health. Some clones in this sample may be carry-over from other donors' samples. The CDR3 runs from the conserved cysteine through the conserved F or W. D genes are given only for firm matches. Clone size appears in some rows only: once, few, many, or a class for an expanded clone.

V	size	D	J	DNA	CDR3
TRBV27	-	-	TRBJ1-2	TGTGCCAGCAGTTTAGGCGGTAACTATGGCTACACCTTC	CASSLGGNYGYTF
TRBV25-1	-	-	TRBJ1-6	TGTGCCAGCAGTGAAGGGTTTTCACCCCTCCACTTT	CASSEGFSPLHF
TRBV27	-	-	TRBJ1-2	TGTGCCAGCAGTTTACGACCTAACTATGGCTACACCTTC	CASSLRPNYGYTF
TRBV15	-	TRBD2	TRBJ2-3	TGTGCCACCAGAAGGACTAGCGGGAGGTCCTCAGATACGCAGTATTTT	CATRRTSGRSSDTQYF
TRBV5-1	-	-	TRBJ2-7	TGCGCCAGCAGCTGGAATACTTACGAGCAGTACTTC	CASSWNTYEQYF
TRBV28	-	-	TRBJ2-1	TGTGCCAGCAGTTTATGGGCGGAGGAAACTCACAATGAGCAGTTCTTC	CASSLWAEETHNEQFF
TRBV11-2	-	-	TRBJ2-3	TGTGCCAGCAGCTTGAGGGGGGCAGATACGCAGTATTTT	CASSLRGADTQYF
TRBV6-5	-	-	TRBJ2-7	TGTGCCAGCAGTTACGCTGGACCCTCCTACGAGCAGTACTTC	CASSYAGPSYEQYF
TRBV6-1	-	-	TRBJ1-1	TGTGCCAGCAGTGAATTTTATGGGTCGGGGAACACTGAAGCTTTCTTT	CASSEFYGSGNTEAFF
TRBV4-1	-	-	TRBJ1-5	TGCGCCAGCAGCCAAGGCTACGGACTCTTCGATCAGCCCCAGCATTTT	CASSQGYGLFDQPQHF
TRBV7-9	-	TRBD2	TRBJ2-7	TGTGCCAGCAGCTTAGTGGCTAGCGGGTGGGCGGTAGAGCAGTACTTC	CASSLVASGWAVEQYF
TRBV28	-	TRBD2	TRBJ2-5	TGTGCCAGCAGTACTCGGACTAGCGGATTTGAAGAGACCCAGTACTTC	CASSTRTSGFEETQYF
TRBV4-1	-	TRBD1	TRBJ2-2	TGCGCCAGCAGCCCCCCCCCTCAGGTTAGGGGGCCAACCGGGGAGCTGTTTTTT	CASSPPPQVRGPTGELFF
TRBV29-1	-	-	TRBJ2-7	TGCAGCGTTGCGGACAGCTCCTACGAGCAGTACTTC	CSVADSSYEQYF
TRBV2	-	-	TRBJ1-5	TGTGCCAGCAGTGAAAGAACCGATAATAGCAATCAGCCCCAGCATTTT	CASSERTDNSNQPQHF
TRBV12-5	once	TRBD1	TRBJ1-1	TGTGCTAGTGGTCAACAAACAGGGGTGAACACTGAAGCTTTCTTT	CASGQQTGVNTEAFF
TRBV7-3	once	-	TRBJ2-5	TGTGCCAGCGGCCACGAGGGACCCCCTATTAACTTC	CASGHEGPPINF
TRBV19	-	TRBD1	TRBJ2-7	TGTGCCAGTAGTATATCGGGGACAGGGGGCCTCGACTACGAGCAGTACTTC	CASSISGTGGLDYEQYF
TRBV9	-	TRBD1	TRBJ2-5	TGTGCCAGCAGCGTAGCAGGGGGAAAGACCCAGTACTTC	CASSVAGGKTQYF
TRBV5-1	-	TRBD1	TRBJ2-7	TGCGCCAGCAGCTGGACAGGGAGCTCCTACGAGCAGTACTTC	CASSWTGSSYEQYF
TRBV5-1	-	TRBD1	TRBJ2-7	TGCGCCAGCAGCTTTAACAGGGGGAGCTACGAGCAGTACTTC	CASSFNRGSYEQYF
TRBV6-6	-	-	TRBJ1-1	TGTGCCAGCAGTTACGCGGGGGACAAGCCGAACACTGAAGCTTTCTTT	CASSYAGDKPNTEAFF
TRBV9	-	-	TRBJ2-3	TGTGCCAGCAGCTCATCGGGACTTCTCACAGATACGCAGTATTTT	CASSSSGLLTDTQYF
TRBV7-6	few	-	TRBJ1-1	TGTGCCAGCAGCTTATACGGGGAGAACACTGAAGCTTTCTTT	CASSLYGENTEAFF
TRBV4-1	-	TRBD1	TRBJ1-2	TGCGCCAGCGCCCCGACAGGGGTTGGTTGGTATGGCTACACCTTC	CASAPTGVGWYGYTF
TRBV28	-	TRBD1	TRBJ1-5	TGTGCCAGCAGTCCAGGGGGCCCAAATCAGCCCCAGCATTTT	CASSPGGPNQPQHF
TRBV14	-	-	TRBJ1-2	TGTGCCAGCAGCCTTATAAGGGAAGGCTACACCTTC	CASSLIREGYTF
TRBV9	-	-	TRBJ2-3	TGTGCCAGCAGCGCCGTCGGGACCCGCACAGATACGCAGTATTTT	CASSAVGTRTDTQYF
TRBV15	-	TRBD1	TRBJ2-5	TGTGCCACCAGCAGAGATCGAGGGACAGGGGTCGAGACCCAGTACTTC	CATSRDRGTGVETQYF
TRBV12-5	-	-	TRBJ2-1	TGTGCTAGTGGTTTGGTAGGGTTGAGACCGATCTTC	CASGLVGLRPIF
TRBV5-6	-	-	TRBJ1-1	TGTGCCAGCAGCTTCAGGGCCTGGGACACTGAAGCTTTCTTT	CASSFRAWDTEAFF
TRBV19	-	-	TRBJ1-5	TGTGCCAGTACCTATAGGGGTGGGGGAAATCAGCCCCAGCATTTT	CASTYRGGGNQPQHF
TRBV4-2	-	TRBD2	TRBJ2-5	TGTGCCAGCAGCCAACTCATGATAAGCGGGAGCGAAGAGACCCAGTACTTC	CASSQLMISGSEETQYF
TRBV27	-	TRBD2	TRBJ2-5	TGTGCCAGCAGTTCCCCTGGGAGGGGACGAGAGACCCAGTACTTC	CASSSPGRGRETQYF
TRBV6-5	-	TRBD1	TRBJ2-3	TGTGCCAGCAGTTTCTACAGGGGGTCAGATACGCAGTATTTT	CASSFYRGSDTQYF
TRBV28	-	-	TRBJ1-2	TGTGCCAGCAGTTTTACAGGAGCCTATGGCTACACCTTC	CASSFTGAYGYTF
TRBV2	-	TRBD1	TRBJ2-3	TGTGCCAGCAAAGACAGGGTTGGAGATACGCAGTATTTT	CASKDRVGDTQYF
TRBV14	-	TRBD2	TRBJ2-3	TGTGCCAGCAGCCCAAGATCGGGAGGTCTCACAGATACGCAGTATTTT	CASSPRSGGLTDTQYF
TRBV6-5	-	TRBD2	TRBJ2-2	TGTGCCAGCAGCCTTTCTAGCGGGAGTCTCGGGGAGCTGTTTTTT	CASSLSSGSLGELFF
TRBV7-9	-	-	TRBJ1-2	TGTGCCAGCAGCTTAGCGCTTGGAGGGCCCGGCTACACCTTC	CASSLALGGPGYTF
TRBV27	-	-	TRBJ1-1	TGTGCCAGCAGTTTATCGACAGTCTTCATGAACACTGAAGCTTTCTTT	CASSLSTVFMNTEAFF
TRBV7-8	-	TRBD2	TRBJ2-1	TGTGCCAGCAGCTTAGTGGCTAGCGGGTTCATGGGGGATGAGCAGTTCTTC	CASSLVASGFMGDEQFF
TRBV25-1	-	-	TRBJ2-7	TGTGCCAGCAGTGGCGACTGGCTCAGCTCCTACGAGCAGTACTTC	CASSGDWLSSYEQYF
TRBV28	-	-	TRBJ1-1	TGTGCCAGCAGTTTTAGCCCGATTGGGGACACTGAAGCTTTCTTT	CASSFSPIGDTEAFF
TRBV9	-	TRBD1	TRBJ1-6	TGTGCCACGGGGGACAGGGACTCACCCCTCCACTTT	CATGDRDSPLHF
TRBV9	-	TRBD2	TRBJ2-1	TGTGCCAGCAGCGTAGGTGGTAGCGGGAGCGGTGAGCAGTTCTTC	CASSVGGSGSGEQFF
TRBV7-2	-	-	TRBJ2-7	TGTGCCAGCAGCTTAGGTGGGGACCCTAAGACCTACGAGCAGTACTTC	CASSLGGDPKTYEQYF
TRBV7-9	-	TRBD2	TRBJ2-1	TGTGCCAGCAGCCCGCCAACTAGCGGACCCTACAATGAGCAGTTCTTC	CASSPPTSGPYNEQFF
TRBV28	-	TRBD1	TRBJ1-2	TGTGCCAGCAGTCTGCGGGACAGCGTCTATGGCTACACCTTC	CASSLRDSVYGYTF
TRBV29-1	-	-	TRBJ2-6	TGCAGCGTTGTAGTAAGACAGCGCTTCTCTGGGGCCAACGTCCTGACTTTC	CSVVVRQRFSGANVLTF
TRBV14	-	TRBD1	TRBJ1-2	TGTGCCAGCAGCCAAGATGGTGCAGGGGGCTACTATGGCTACACCTTC	CASSQDGAGGYYGYTF
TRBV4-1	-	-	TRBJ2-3	TGCGCCAGCAGCGAAAGGAAGGACTTCAATACGCAGTATTTT	CASSERKDFNTQYF
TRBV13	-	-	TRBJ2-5	TGTGCCAGCAGCCATCGATTGGCTAGAACCCAAGAGACCCAGTACTTC	CASSHRLARTQETQYF
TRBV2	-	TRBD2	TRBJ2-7	TGTGCCAGCAGGGAGGTAGCGGGAGGCGGGTACGAGCAGTACTTC	CASREVAGGGYEQYF
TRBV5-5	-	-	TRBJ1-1	TGTGCCAGCAGCTTGGCCCCGGGCCCCCTGGTGTTTTTCGGGGACGGAGCTTTCTTT	CASSLAPGPLVFFGDGAFF